This T cell receptor beta chain was captured in a study of blood T cell repertoires in COVID-19. Study in general: Sites in the United States, Italy and Spain provided acute and convalescent COVID-19 samples.

Losses at the gene ends were 5 bases for V and 6 bases for J; bases not matched to a gene: 7. The germline V gene has CDR1 SGHTA and CDR2 FQGTGA. This CDR3 has 13 amino acids. In the authors' methods: Cell counts per sample came from amplifying reference gene primers. Sequencing was performed with immunoSEQ multiplex PCR; in TCRdb, only in-frame clones are kept and a portion is missing. Clonal size and the V and J genes are those of that table, whereas D and trimming came from the DNA. The table has tens of thousands of clones, 86% seen once. The specimen was peripheral blood. The V call is TRBV7-3, the J call TRBJ2-7; TRBD1 agrees at 7 bases. The TCR sequence derives from a woman over 75 in a cohort sampled during active or convalescent COVID-19. In nucleotides, the CDR3 is TGTGCCAGCAGCCTTGGGACAGATGCCGAGCAGTACTTC. Residues: CASSLGTDAEQYF.